This T cell receptor (beta chain) was obtained from a study of vaccination and CD4 T cells after COVID-19. Treatment in this sample: approximately nine-day PBMC culture with coronavirus spike peptide pools or control peptides (ViraFEST assay). ViraFEST grew antigen-specific T cells using peptide pools, then sequenced TCRs. This clonotype was counted a few times. Its antigen is still unknown. V was cut by 2 bases and J by 3 bases, with 13 bases left in between. The CDR3 is made up of 14 amino acids. CDR1 GTSNPN and CDR2 SVGIG come from the germline V gene (reference sequence). Cultured CD4+ T cell DNA was sequenced using the Oncomine TCR Beta short-read assay. TCRdb processed the PCR reads anew with MiXCR; each CDR3 protein has one entry. The sample consists of thousands of distinct CDR3 sequences, around 17% of them appearing once.

The V gene is TRBV30, the J gene TRBJ1-2; TRBD1 is a possible D gene (5 bases). The clonotype originates from a human donor who had recovered from COVID-19. The sample was CD4+ T cells from blood, cultured in vitro. Here the CDR3 reads CAWSLGEGDYGYTF. The CDR3, as DNA: TGTGCCTGGAGTTTGGGGGAGGGAGACTATGGCTACACCTTC.